The 20 T cell receptor beta chains in this list originate from one sample, sequenced in a study of blood T cells in healthy people across ages. It was with a sample-barcoded 5' primer and a J-beta primer mix that a second PCR of roughly 6 to 11 cycles was run. Via MiXCR, TCRdb re-called the 5' RACE reads, giving one row per CDR3 protein. The sample holds approximately 850,000 distinct CDR3 sequences, 40% to 50% seen once. Sequencing used blood. All receptors come from a man in his fifties or sixties in good health.

This clonotype was detected only a few times. The chain links TRBV15 to TRBJ2-5; D uncertain. The CDR3 length is 15 residues. From germline, CDR1 is LNHNV and CDR2 YYDKDF (reference sequence). Deletions cut 1 base from V and 5 bases from J, with 14 bases between. As DNA, the CDR3 is TGTGCCACCAGCAGAGCGCGAGAACCGTGGGAGACCCAGTACTTC. Encoded protein: CATSRAREPWETQYF.

This clonotype came up a few times. The chain employs TRBV7-8 and TRBJ2-1, with a possible D match to TRBD1 (6 bases). This CDR3 spans 17 amino acids. Germline assignment: CDR1 SGHVS and CDR2 FQNEAQ. The V and J ends lost 5 bases and 0 bases respectively, with 17 bases between them. DNA for the CDR3: TGTGCCAGCAGCCCCCAATTTAGGGGGAGCTCCTACAATGAGCAGTTCTTC. Amino acids: CASSPQFRGSSYNEQFF. Full variable domain (outside the CDR3, taken from reference TRBV7-8 and TRBJ2-1): GAGVSQSPRYKVAKRGQDVALRCDPISGHVSLFWYQQALGQGPEFLTYFQNEAQLDKSGLPSDRFFAERPEGSVSTLKIQRTQQEDSAVYLCASSPQFRGSSYNEQFFGPGTRLTVL.

This clonotype was counted ten times or more. The chain carries TRBV20-1 and TRBJ2-5, with D maybe TRBD1 (6 bases). Germline assignment: CDR1 DFQATT and CDR2 SNEGSKA (reference sequence). The length of the CDR3 is 15 residues. The V gene lost 4 bases and the J gene lost 3 bases, with 18 bases spanning the gap. As DNA, the CDR3 is TGCAGTGCTACCAGGGGCCAGATAATTAAAGAGACCCAGTACTTC. Translated, it gives CSATRGQIIKETQYF.

The chain employs TRBV7-9 and TRBJ2-1; D may be TRBD2 (6 bases). Germline CDR1 and CDR2: SEHNR and FQNEAQ (reference sequence). Trimming left V 5 bases short and J 7 bases short, with 18 bases between. The CDR3 extends over 15 amino acids. As DNA, the CDR3 is TGTGCCAGCAGCCAAAGCGGAGGGGCCTTTAATGAGCAGTTCTTC. Protein product: CASSQSGGAFNEQFF.

This chain joins TRBV2 and TRBJ1-2; D gene uncertain. Trimming removed 2 bases from V and 2 bases from J, with 6 bases in between. Germline CDR1 SNHLY, CDR2 FYNNEI. The CDR3 runs to 13 residues. The CDR3 protein is CASSEQTNYGYTF. The CDR3 DNA reads as TGTGCCAGCAGTGAACAGACGAACTATGGCTACACCTTC.

With regard to this clonotype: A clone one base away is much larger, so this may be a read error. The chain links TRBV11-2 to TRBJ2-5, with D unclear. The J call is in doubt because the DNA end fits TRBJ2-7 better. The V gene's germline CDR1 is SGHAT and CDR2 FQNNGV. The CDR3 contains 13 residues. Here the CDR3 reads CASSIMTSREQYF. The CDR3 nucleotides read TGTGCCAGCAGCATAATGACCTCCCGCGAGCAGTACTTC.

This chain uses TRBV7-2 with TRBJ2-1; D might be TRBD1 or TRBD2, each matching 6 bases. The CDR3 has 13 amino acids. In germline, CDR1 is SGHTA, CDR2 FQGNSA. Trimming pared 5 bases from V and 12 bases from J, leaving 17 bases between. The CDR3 is CASSRRGSTGQFF. DNA of the CDR3: TGTGCCAGCAGCCGGAGGGGTTCGACAGGGCAGTTCTTC.

This chain links TRBV20-1 with TRBJ2-5; D possibly corresponds to TRBD1 (6 bases). The CDR3 sequence is 14 residues long. V gave up 0 bases and J gave up 2 bases, with 10 bases separating them. The germline V gene has CDR1 DFQATT and CDR2 SNEGSKA (reference sequence). The DNA for the CDR3 is TGCAGTGCTAGAGATCCTAGGGGGCAAGAGACCCAGTACTTC. Translation gives CSARDPRGQETQYF.

The V and J genes are TRBV20-1 and TRBJ1-2; no clear D gene. This CDR3 is built from 12 residues. Germline CDR1 and CDR2: DFQATT and SNEGSKA (reference sequence). V was pared by 5 bases and J by 6 bases, with 13 bases between. In DNA form, the CDR3 reads TGCAGTGCTCGAGGTGGTGGGGATGGCTACACCTTC. Translating it yields CSARGGGDGYTF.

This clonotype was picked up a small number of times. The rearrangement links TRBV24-1 to TRBJ2-5; 7 bases match TRBD1. Germline V gene sequence: CDR1 KGHDR, CDR2 SFDVKD. The CDR3 runs 14 residues. V shed 4 bases, J shed 5 bases, and the junction held 6 bases outside the gene matches. DNA of the CDR3: TGTGCCACCAGTGACTCAACAGGGGCGGAGACCCAGTACTTC. Amino acid sequence: CATSDSTGAETQYF.

The rearrangement links TRBV6-5 to TRBJ2-2; D ambiguous. CDR3 size: 13 residues. Germline CDR1 MNHEY, CDR2 SVGAGI. The V end was cut by 5 bases, the J end by 7 bases, with 11 bases between. CDR3 nucleotide sequence: TGTGCCAGCAGTGATATAGGTGTCGGGGAGCTGTTTTTT. It translates to CASSDIGVGELFF.

This rearrangement joins TRBV15 to TRBJ2-7; D is uncertain. Germline V gives CDR1 LNHNV, CDR2 YYDKDF (reference sequence). The CDR3 is 14 amino acids. The V end was cut by 4 bases, the J end by 5 bases, with 15 bases between. CDR3 residues: CATSTGRGRNEQYF. DNA for the CDR3: TGTGCCACCAGCACCGGTAGAGGTAGGAACGAGCAGTACTTC.

The genes are TRBV6-1 and TRBJ1-4; unclear D gene. The CDR3 sequence is 13 residues long. The V gene lost 6 bases and the J gene lost 3 bases, with 8 bases spanning the gap. Germline V gene sequence: CDR1 MNHNS, CDR2 SASEGT. The CDR3 DNA reads TGTGCCAGCAGGTGGGAAGCTAATGAAAAACTGTTTTTT. This codes for CASRWEANEKLFF.

This chain uses TRBV4-3 with TRBJ1-1; TRBD1 agrees at 11 bases. Germline CDR1 is LGHNA and CDR2 is YSLEER. The junction had 4 bases not matched to a gene; V was cut back by 1 base and J by 0 bases. The length of the CDR3 is 17 residues. The CDR3 sequence: CASSQGTGGIMNTEAFF. The CDR3 region has the DNA TGCGCCAGCAGCCAAGGGACAGGGGGCATCATGAACACTGAAGCTTTCTTT.

This clonotype was seen a handful of times. The chain employs TRBV9 and TRBJ1-1; D ambiguous. Germline CDR1 is SGDLS and CDR2 is YYNGEE. This CDR3 is 13 amino acids long. V gave up 2 bases and J gave up 0 bases, with 5 bases separating them. The CDR3 region is CASSVKMNTEAFF. The CDR3 DNA reads TGTGCCAGCAGCGTGAAGATGAACACTGAAGCTTTCTTT.

This clonotype was counted a single time. This chain joins TRBV2 and TRBJ2-3; the match to TRBD2 covers 14 bases. CDR1 and CDR2 from the germline V gene are SNHLY and FYNNEI. J lost 3 bases, V lost 6 bases, and 8 bases had no gene match. This CDR3 is built from 17 residues. CDR3 residues: CASRQGLAGVGTDTQYF. The CDR3 DNA reads TGTGCCAGCAGACAGGGACTAGCGGGGGTTGGTACAGATACGCAGTATTTT.

The rearrangement links TRBV25-1 to TRBJ2-7, with D possibly TRBD2 on 5 matching bases. The CDR3 sequence is 12 residues long. Trimming took off 7 bases at V and 4 bases at J, with 11 bases between the two ends. The germline V gene encodes CDR1 MGHDK and CDR2 SYGVNS. The CDR3 is CASIRGYYEQYF. The CDR3 DNA follows: TGTGCCAGCATCCGGGGTTATTACGAGCAGTACTTC.

This clonotype was counted only a few times. The J gene is TRBJ2-1, the V gene TRBV7-2; 11 bases map to TRBD2. The CDR3 contains 16 residues. J was trimmed by 7 bases and V by 4 bases; bases with no gene match: 9. In germline, CDR1 is SGHTA, CDR2 FQGNSA. CDR3 nucleotide sequence: TGTGCCAGCAGCTCACCGACTAGCGGGGCATCTAATGAGCAGTTCTTC. Translated, it gives CASSSPTSGASNEQFF.

The sample holds many counts of this clonotype. The J gene is TRBJ2-7, the V gene TRBV29-1, with D perhaps matching TRBD2 (6 bases). This CDR3 spans 12 amino acids. V lost 5 bases and J lost 2, with 10 bases in between. The germline V gene encodes CDR1 SQVTM and CDR2 ANQGSEA. CDR3 nucleotides: TGCAGCGTTAAGGGACTCCCCTACGAGCAGTACTTC. Protein: CSVKGLPYEQYF.

The rearrangement links TRBV4-3 to TRBJ2-3; 9 nucleotides align to TRBD1. V gave up 5 bases and J gave up 3 bases; unmatched junction bases: 9. The CDR3 is made up of 16 amino acids. CDR1 LGHNA and CDR2 YSLEER come from the germline V gene. CDR3 residues: CASSSGVGQGTDTQYF. For the CDR3, the DNA is TGCGCCAGCAGCTCGGGGGTGGGACAGGGTACAGATACGCAGTATTTT.